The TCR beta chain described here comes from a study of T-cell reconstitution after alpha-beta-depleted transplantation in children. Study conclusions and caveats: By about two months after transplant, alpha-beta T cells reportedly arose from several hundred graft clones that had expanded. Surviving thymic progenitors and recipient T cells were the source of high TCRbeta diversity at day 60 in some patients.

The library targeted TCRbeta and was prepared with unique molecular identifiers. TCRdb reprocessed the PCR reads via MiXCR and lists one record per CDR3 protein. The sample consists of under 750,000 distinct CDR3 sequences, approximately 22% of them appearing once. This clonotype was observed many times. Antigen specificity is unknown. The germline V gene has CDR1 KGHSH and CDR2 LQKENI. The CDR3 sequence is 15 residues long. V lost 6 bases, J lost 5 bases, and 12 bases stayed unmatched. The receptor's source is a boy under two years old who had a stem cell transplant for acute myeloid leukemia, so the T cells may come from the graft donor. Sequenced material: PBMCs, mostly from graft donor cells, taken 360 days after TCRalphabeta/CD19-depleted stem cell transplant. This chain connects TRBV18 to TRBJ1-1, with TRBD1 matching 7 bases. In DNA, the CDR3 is TGTGCCAGCTCCCTAGCGACAGGGATTCTAACTGAAGCTTTCTTT. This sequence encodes CASSLATGILTEAFF.